Here is one TCR beta chain with its context. What it binds is unknown. The junction does not match germline at one end; this may be a read error. With 500 to 650 ng total RNA as template and a constant-region primer, TCR beta cDNA was made. Generation of the TCR beta libraries relied on three nested multiplex PCR rounds using slightly modified ARM-PCR. Each CDR3 protein is one row after TCRdb ran MiXCR on the multiplex PCR reads. The repertoire holds about 54,000 distinct CDR3 sequences, around 79% seen once, with approximately 25% in the top ten. The data derive from a study of tumor-infiltrating lymphocytes in primary liver carcinoma. Looking at the study overall: Staging placed the tumors at T1-T3 N0M0, and they measured roughly 4.2 to 10 cm across. Study results and limitations: Found in all five tumor regions were only about 7.5-25% of top clones.

Joint extraction of RNA and DNA used roughly 20-33 mg of bulk tissue that was unsorted. The sequenced sample was liver tumor tissue from sampling region 2. Regarding subset: tumor region T2, inferior pole. The sequence was obtained from a man aged 35-49 years with primary liver carcinoma and hepatitis B virus infection.

CDR3 sequence reads: CSVTTGGTDGCTF. The CDR3 coding sequence is TGTAGCGTTACAACAGGGGGGACGGACGGCTGCACCTTC. The V gene is TRBV29-1, the J gene TRBJ1-2; the match to TRBD1 covers 8 bases. CDR3 length: 13 amino acids. Germline V CDR1 and CDR2: SQVTM, ANQGSEA.